These 20 T cell receptor beta chains originate from one sample sequenced in a study of T cell responses to AZD1222 COVID-19 vaccine. The data were produced by immunoSEQ multiplex PCR, yet TCRdb's version contains in-frame clones alone and is incomplete. The data show approximately 60,000 clones, about 79% seen once. The source material was peripheral blood, sampled on day 0 of AZD1222 vaccination. These receptors all come from an adult in good health.

This clone was observed a single time. V gene TRBV11-2 combines with J gene TRBJ2-7; the match to TRBD1 covers 8 bases. This CDR3 has 14 residues. The germline gives CDR1 SGHAT, CDR2 FQNNGV. V shed 7 bases, J shed 4 bases, and the junction held 9 bases outside the gene matches. CDR3 sequence: CASTKSGQAYEQYF. For the CDR3, the DNA is TGTGCCAGCACCAAATCGGGACAGGCTTACGAGCAGTACTTC.

The rearrangement links TRBV6-5 to TRBJ1-1; TRBD1 might be the D (6 bases). The V gene lost 0 bases and the J gene lost 6 bases, with 11 bases spanning the gap. The CDR3 has 14 amino acids. CDR1 MNHEY and CDR2 SVGAGI come from the germline V gene. The CDR3 region is CASSYSIGGSEAFF. The CDR3 bases are TGTGCCAGCAGTTACTCGATTGGGGGCTCTGAAGCTTTCTTT.

The chain couples TRBV28 to TRBJ1-4, with 9 bases identical to TRBD1. Germline CDR1 is MDHEN and CDR2 is SYDVKM. J was trimmed by 8 bases and V by 6 bases; bases with no gene match: 10. This CDR3 region has 15 residues. CDR3 sequence: CASRFSGTGREKLFF. The DNA for the CDR3 is TGTGCCAGCAGGTTCTCCGGGACAGGGAGAGAAAAACTGTTTTTT.

The chain employs TRBV3-1 (or the pseudogene TRBV3-2) and TRBJ1-2, with D perhaps TRBD1 (5 bases). V lost 4 bases and J 4 bases, leaving 13 bases between the germline ends. The CDR3 is 14 amino acids. The germline V gene has CDR1 LGHDT and CDR2 YNNKEL (reference sequence). The CDR3 here is CASSPLTGGYGYTF. CDR3 nucleotides: TGTGCCAGCAGCCCTCTAACTGGGGGCTATGGCTACACCTTC.

This clone was seen a few times. It is likely a read error, because the conserved phenylalanine at the end of the CDR3 is missing. Because the CDR3's place on the DNA is in doubt, the DNA is left out and the CDR3 is given as listed by TCRdb. This chain uses TRBV7-2 with TRBJ2-2. The CDR3 contains 8 residues when both ends are counted. Germline CDR1 SGHTA, CDR2 FQGNSA. The CDR3 region is CASSFVLG.

The chain has TRBV27 and TRBJ2-3; no clear D gene. Germline loops: CDR1 MNHEY, CDR2 SMNVEV (reference sequence). Trimming left V 5 bases short and J 8 bases short, with 14 bases between. The CDR3 loop spans 13 amino acids. CDR3 bases: TGTGCCAGCAGTCAAGCGACCGGGCGTACGCAGTATTTT. This codes for CASSQATGRTQYF.

The rearrangement links TRBV5-4 to TRBJ2-1; 9 bases align to TRBD1. Germline CDR1 SGHNT, CDR2 YYREEE (reference sequence). This CDR3 is built from 16 residues. V gave up 4 bases and J gave up 7 bases; unmatched junction bases: 12. CDR3 coding DNA: TGTGCCAGCAGCCTCCCGGCCACAGGGGGCCGGAATGAGCAGTTCTTC. Translating gives CASSLPATGGRNEQFF.

The genes are TRBV9 and TRBJ1-2; 10 positions agree with TRBD1. In germline, CDR1 is SGDLS, CDR2 YYNGEE. V trimming: 2 bases; J trimming: 3 bases; junction bases outside the gene matches: 7. The CDR3 runs 16 residues. The CDR3 protein is CASSVGQGEVDYGYTF. In nucleotides, the CDR3 is TGTGCCAGCAGCGTTGGACAGGGGGAGGTCGACTATGGCTACACCTTC.

This chain connects TRBV19 to TRBJ1-5; perhaps TRBD1 as D (5 bases). Germline loops: CDR1 LNHDA, CDR2 SQIVND (reference sequence). The V end lost 6 bases, the J end lost 7 bases, and 10 bases lay between the germline ends. The CDR3 contains 12 residues. The CDR3 is CASSRQYQPQHF. The CDR3 region has the DNA TGTGCCAGTAGCCGACAGTACCAGCCCCAGCATTTT.

V and J are TRBV5-4 and TRBJ2-1, with D perhaps TRBD1 or TRBD2 (5 bases each). The CDR3 has 15 amino acids. V lost 6 bases to trimming and J lost 0 bases, with 13 bases between them. Germline V gene sequence: CDR1 SGHNT, CDR2 YYREEE (reference sequence). The CDR3 region is CASTNVGDSYNEQFF. The CDR3 DNA reads as TGTGCCAGCACCAATGTGGGGGACTCCTACAATGAGCAGTTCTTC.

J is TRBJ1-6 and V is TRBV5-1; 7 bases are a match to TRBD1. Losses at the gene ends were 1 base for V and 5 bases for J; bases not matched to a gene: 3. This CDR3 comprises 15 residues. CDR1 is SGHRS, CDR2 YFSETQ, per germline. The CDR3 is CASSLWGQNNSPLHF. The CDR3 bases are TGCGCCAGCAGCTTGTGGGGACAGAATAATTCACCCCTCCACTTT. The full variable domain, its missing parts supplied by reference TRBV5-1 and TRBJ1-6, is KAGVTQTPRYLIKTRGQQVTLSCSPISGHRSVSWYQQTPGQGLQFLFEYFSETQRNKGNFPGRFSGRQFSNSRSEMNVSTLELGDSALYLCASSLWGQNNSPLHFGNGTRLTVT.

In nucleotides, the CDR3 is TGTGCCATCAGTGAAGGGGCAGGGATGAACATTCAGTACTTC. This codes for CAISEGAGMNIQYF. This sequence joins TRBV10-3 and TRBJ2-4; tentatively, D is TRBD1 (5 bases). There are 14 residues in the CDR3. The V and J ends lost 3 bases and 7 bases respectively, with 13 bases between them. Germline CDR1 reads ENHRY; CDR2 reads SYGVKD.

V usage is TRBV4-1 and J usage is TRBJ2-2; 11 nucleotides align to TRBD2. Germline lookup yields CDR1 MGHRA and CDR2 YSYEKL. V shed 2 bases, J shed 5 bases, and the junction held 10 bases outside the gene matches. The CDR3 has 18 residues. CDR3 sequence reads: CASSQIIRTSGRTGELFF. CDR3 nucleotide sequence: TGCGCCAGCAGCCAAATCATCCGGACTAGCGGGCGGACCGGGGAGCTGTTTTTT.

J is TRBJ2-7 and V is TRBV6-1; 9 bases map to TRBD2. The CDR3 has 15 residues. Per the germline V gene, CDR1 is MNHNS and CDR2 is SASEGT. J gave up 5 bases and V 2 bases, and 7 bases lay outside the gene matches. The chain's CDR3 is CASSEPGLARDEQYF. In DNA, the CDR3 is TGTGCCAGCAGTGAACCCGGACTAGCGAGGGACGAGCAGTACTTC.

V is TRBV7-8 and J is TRBJ2-5; D is possibly TRBD2 (6 bases). Germline-derived CDR1 and CDR2 are SGHVS and FQNEAQ. Trimming stripped 5 bases from V and 7 bases from J, with 29 bases between. CDR3 size: 18 residues. The CDR3 bases are TGTGCCAGCAGCCCCTCCCGTCGGAGGGAACCAGTCCCGGGGACCCAGTACTTC. It is translated as CASSPSRRREPVPGTQYF.

The chain has TRBV24-1 and TRBJ2-7, with 8 positions matching TRBD1. With 6 bases clipped from V and 2 bases from J, the junction kept 8 bases outside the gene matches. Per germline, CDR1 KGHDR and CDR2 SFDVKD. The CDR3 sequence is 15 residues long. The CDR3 loop reads CATSYGTGATYEQYF. CDR3 DNA: TGTGCCACCAGTTACGGGACAGGAGCAACCTACGAGCAGTACTTC.

This chain joins TRBV18 and TRBJ2-2; D is unclear. Germline assignment: CDR1 KGHSH and CDR2 LQKENI. This CDR3 has 13 amino acids. V lost 6 bases and J 7 bases, leaving 12 bases between the germline ends. The CDR3 protein is CASSPNGDGELFF. The CDR3 nucleotides are TGTGCCAGCTCGCCCAATGGAGACGGGGAGCTGTTTTTT.

This sequence joins TRBV6-5 and TRBJ2-3, with D unresolved. Trimming pared 5 bases from V and 0 bases from J, leaving 12 bases between. Germline CDR1 is MNHEY and CDR2 is SVGAGI. The length of the CDR3 is 15 residues. As DNA, the CDR3 is TGTGCCAGCAGTCGGATGTACCCTAGCACAGATACGCAGTATTTT. Protein product: CASSRMYPSTDTQYF.

The chain recombines TRBV29-1 with TRBJ1-1; D unclear. Trimming took 3 bases from V and 0 from J, leaving 5 bases between them. CDR1 is SQVTM and CDR2 is ANQGSEA in the germline V gene. The CDR3 length is 12 residues. Here the CDR3 reads CSVDIMNTEAFF. The DNA for the CDR3 is TGCAGCGTTGACATTATGAACACTGAAGCTTTCTTT.

This clone showed up just once. This chain connects TRBV7-9 to TRBJ2-7; 10 nucleotides match TRBD1. Germline V lookup: CDR1 SEHNR, CDR2 FQNEAQ (reference sequence). The CDR3 extends over 15 amino acids. V was pared by 5 bases and J by 0 bases, with 4 bases of the junction left unmatched. CDR3 residues: CASSRRTGGSYEQYF. CDR3 coding DNA: TGTGCCAGCAGCCGGCGGACAGGGGGCTCCTACGAGCAGTACTTC.